This is a list of T cell receptor beta chains from one sample in a study of T cell changes during pregnancy in multiple sclerosis. The table came from immunoSEQ multiplex PCR; TCRdb's copy has only in-frame clones and leaves some out. This table holds 29,000 or so clones, about nine tenths found once. Material: CD8+ T cells from peripheral blood mononuclear cells, obtained in the second trimester of pregnancy. The receptors come from a female donor with multiple sclerosis, enrolled in a pregnancy study. Each CDR3 is given without its conserved first and last residue. Each record gives: J gene, V gene, CDR3 protein.

TRBJ2-1 | TRBV28 | ATSRNEQF
TRBJ2-1 | TRBV4-1 | ASSQDPFGLGTHNEQF
TRBJ1-6 | TRBV27 | ASSSSGSPLH
TRBJ2-7 | TRBV7-3 | ASSTGLAGVKAYEQY
TRBJ2-7 | TRBV18 | ASSDLREQY
TRBJ2-2 | TRBV2 | ASSDSGTGLTGELF
TRBJ2-7 | TRBV15 | ATSREWGLAYEQY
TRBJ2-1 | TRBV27 | ASSLIPPGTSGSYNEQF
TRBJ2-3 | TRBV5-6 | ASSFWHRETDTQY
TRBJ2-7 | TRBV4-3 | ASSQDWASGGPHTYEQY
TRBJ1-2 | TRBV28 | ASSLRDSGYGYT
TRBJ1-5 | TRBV7-9 | ASSRSGEAGNQPQH
TRBJ2-7 | TRBV28 | ASSNIRGAGGRNEQY
TRBJ2-2 | TRBV28 | ASSPSSGGVGTGELF
TRBJ1-1 | TRBV28 | ASSLCVFLNTNTEAF
TRBJ1-1 | TRBV5-8 | ASSLDVDEGANTEAF
TRBJ2-1 | TRBV30 | AWAEREFNEQF
TRBJ1-4 | TRBV15 | ATSREGQGSEKLF
TRBJ2-1 | TRBV13 | ASSITIGDGEQF
TRBJ1-5 | TRBV7-8 | ASSACTGKGCNQPQH
TRBJ2-7 | TRBV7-9 | ASSFPSSYEQY
TRBJ2-7 | TRBV15 | ATSHLGQGGDEQY
TRBJ2-7 | TRBV27 | ASSFEAGAPYEQY
TRBJ2-2 | TRBV27 | ASSPLEDTNTGELF
TRBJ1-3 | TRBV11-2 | ASSITTGPGNTIY
TRBJ2-7 | TRBV6-1 | ASSDASGVSEQY
TRBJ2-7 | TRBV19 | ASAAAGGYEQY
TRBJ2-1 | TRBV6-1 | ASSERENNEQF
TRBJ2-3 | TRBV4-1 | ASSQEVPSGATPDTQY
TRBJ1-2 | TRBV11-3 | ASSLVGTEADYGYT
TRBJ1-5 | TRBV9 | ASSVGGNSNQPQH
TRBJ1-1 | TRBV2 | ASSERAGWTEAF
TRBJ1-1 | TRBV7-9 | ASSPSLGAYWNTEAF
TRBJ1-2 | TRBV6-1 | ASSAGVYGYT
TRBJ2-7 | TRBV27 | ASSFGASAYEQY
TRBJ2-7 | TRBV7-9 | ASSLGEHEQY
TRBJ1-1 | TRBV27 | ASLTLGEAF
TRBJ1-1 | TRBV4-3 | ASSQDPSGTGVEGTEAF
TRBJ2-3 | TRBV7-2 | ASSLLAGASTDTQY
TRBJ2-7 | TRBV28 | ASSYGLTYEQY
TRBJ2-1 | TRBV5-6 | ASSYPEGNEQF
TRBJ1-1 | TRBV4-3 | ASSELSQGNTEAF
TRBJ1-6 | TRBV27 | ASSAEPYRVLNSPLH
TRBJ2-1 | TRBV27 | ASSSRLAGLFYNEQF
TRBJ1-1 | TRBV7-3 | ASSLTPGNTEAF
TRBJ2-7 | TRBV4-1 | ASSQESGVSYEQY
TRBJ2-7 | TRBV27 | ASSLTSGSYEQY
TRBJ1-6 | TRBV27 | ACGTAINSPLH
TRBJ2-3 | TRBV7-3 | ASSLTWGPTDTQY
TRBJ2-3 | TRBV9 | ASSVEGDRVDTQY
TRBJ2-7 | TRBV11-2 | ASSYGLAGWYEQY
TRBJ1-1 | TRBV4-1 | ASSHLTGGTAEAF
TRBJ2-3 | TRBV7-3 | ASSTTGGGTDTQY